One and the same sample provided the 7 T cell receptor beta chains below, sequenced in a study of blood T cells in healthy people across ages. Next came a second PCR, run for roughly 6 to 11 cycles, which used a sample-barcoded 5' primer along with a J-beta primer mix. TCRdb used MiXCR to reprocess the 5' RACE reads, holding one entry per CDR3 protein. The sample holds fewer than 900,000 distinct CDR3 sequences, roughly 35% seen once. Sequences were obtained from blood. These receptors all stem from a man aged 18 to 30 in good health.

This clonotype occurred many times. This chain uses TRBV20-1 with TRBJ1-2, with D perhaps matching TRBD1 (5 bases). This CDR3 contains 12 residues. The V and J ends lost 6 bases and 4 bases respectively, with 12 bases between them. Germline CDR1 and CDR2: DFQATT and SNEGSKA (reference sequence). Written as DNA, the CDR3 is TGCAGTGCCGAGACGGGGACCTATGGCTACACCTTC. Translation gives CSAETGTYGYTF.

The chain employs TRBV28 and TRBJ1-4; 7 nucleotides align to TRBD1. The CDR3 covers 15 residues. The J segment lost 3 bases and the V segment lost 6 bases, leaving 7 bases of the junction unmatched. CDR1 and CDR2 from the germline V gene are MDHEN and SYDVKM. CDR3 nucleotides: TGTGCCAGCAGAGAAGGACAGGAGGCTAATGAAAAACTGTTTTTT. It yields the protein CASREGQEANEKLFF.

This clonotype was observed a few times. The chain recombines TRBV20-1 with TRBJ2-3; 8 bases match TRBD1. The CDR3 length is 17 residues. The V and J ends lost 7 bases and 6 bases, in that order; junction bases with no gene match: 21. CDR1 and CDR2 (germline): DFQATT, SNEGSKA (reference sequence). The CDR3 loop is CSVPITGQDSRRDTQYF. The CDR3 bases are TGCAGTGTCCCTATTACGGGACAGGATTCACGGCGGGATACGCAGTATTTT.

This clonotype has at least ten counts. DNA of the CDR3: TGCGCCAGCAGCCAAGGCTTAAGACAGGGGGCTAAAGAGACCCAGTACTTC. Translating gives CASSQGLRQGAKETQYF. The V gene is TRBV4-1, the J gene TRBJ2-5; 10 bases are shared with TRBD1. Germline-derived CDR1 and CDR2 are MGHRA and YSYEKL. The V segment lost 1 base and the J segment 3 bases; nucleotides outside the gene matches: 8. This CDR3 spans 17 amino acids.

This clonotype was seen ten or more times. The CDR3 DNA reads as TGTGCCAGCAGCTTAGCCGGGGTCACCGAGGCCAAAAACATTCAGTACTTC. It encodes CASSLAGVTEAKNIQYF. The gene calls are TRBV7-2 and TRBJ2-4, with a possible D match to TRBD2 (5 bases). CDR1 SGHTA and CDR2 FQGNSA come from the germline V gene. The CDR3 consists of 17 residues. V lost 0 bases to trimming and J lost 1 base, with 13 bases between them.

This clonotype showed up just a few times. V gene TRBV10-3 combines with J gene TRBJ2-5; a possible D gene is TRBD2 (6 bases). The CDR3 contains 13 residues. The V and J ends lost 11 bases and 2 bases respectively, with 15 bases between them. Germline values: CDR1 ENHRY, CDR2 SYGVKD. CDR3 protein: CAHGRDAQETQYF. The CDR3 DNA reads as TGTGCCCATGGGCGGGACGCACAAGAGACCCAGTACTTC.

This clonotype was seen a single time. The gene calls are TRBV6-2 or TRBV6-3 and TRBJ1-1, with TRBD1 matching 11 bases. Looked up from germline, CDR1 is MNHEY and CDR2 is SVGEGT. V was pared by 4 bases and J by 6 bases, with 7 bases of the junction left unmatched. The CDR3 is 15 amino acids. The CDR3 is CASSLGTGGASEAFF. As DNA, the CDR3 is TGTGCCAGCAGTTTGGGGACAGGGGGAGCGTCTGAAGCTTTCTTT.